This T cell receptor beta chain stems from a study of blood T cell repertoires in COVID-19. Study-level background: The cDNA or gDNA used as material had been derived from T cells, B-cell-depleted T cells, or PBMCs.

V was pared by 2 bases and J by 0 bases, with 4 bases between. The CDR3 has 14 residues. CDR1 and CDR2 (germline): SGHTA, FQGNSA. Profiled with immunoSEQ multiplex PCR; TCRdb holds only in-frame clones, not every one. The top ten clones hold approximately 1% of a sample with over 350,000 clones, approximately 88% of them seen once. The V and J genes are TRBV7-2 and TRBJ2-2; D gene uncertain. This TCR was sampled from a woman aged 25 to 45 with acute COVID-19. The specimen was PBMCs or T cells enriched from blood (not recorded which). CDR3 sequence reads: CASSLTANTGELFF. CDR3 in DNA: TGTGCCAGCAGCTTAACGGCGAACACCGGGGAGCTGTTTTTT.